This TCR beta chain was observed in a study of blood T cell repertoires in COVID-19. Study processing details: Quantification of nucleated cells was approximated via reference gene primer amplification. The protocol was immunoSEQ multiplex PCR, while the TCRdb copy is restricted to in-frame clones and leaves out a portion. V and J calls and clone size come straight from that table; D and trimming were deduced from the DNA. Here the sample spans 200,000 to 250,000 clones, 65% to 85% being singletons. In germline, CDR1 is SGHVS, CDR2 FNYEAQ. This CDR3 has 14 amino acids. Trimming removed 5 bases from V and 0 bases from J, with 10 bases in between.

This TCR came from a woman between 35 and 50 years old with acute COVID-19. The material sequenced was PBMCs or T cells enriched from blood (not recorded which). This sequence joins TRBV7-6 and TRBJ1-1; possibly TRBD1 for D (5 bases). The CDR3 DNA sequence: TGTGCCAGCAGCGCCAGGGTGATGAACACTGAAGCTTTCTTT. The encoded protein is CASSARVMNTEAFF.